These 5 T cell receptor beta chains were all obtained from the same sample, sequenced in a study of breast tumors, draining lymph nodes, adjacent tissues. TCRdb called the multiplex PCR reads again in MiXCR, with one record for every CDR3 protein. The table has tens of thousands of distinct CDR3 sequences, approximately 30% seen once. Breast cancer patients provided tissue from their axillary draining lymph nodes. The sequencing input was axillary lymph node tissue. The origin of the receptors is a female donor with breast cancer. Some clones in this sample may be carry-over from other donors' samples.

At least ten counts were recorded for this clonotype. This chain connects TRBV20-1 to TRBJ2-5; the match to TRBD2 covers 10 bases. Germline assignment: CDR1 DFQATT and CDR2 SNEGSKA (reference sequence). V shed 6 bases, J shed 1 base, and the junction held 5 bases outside the gene matches. The CDR3 sequence is 14 residues long. CDR3 DNA sequence: TGCAGTGCAACGCTAGCGGGGGTCCAAGAGACCCAGTACTTC. As protein: CSATLAGVQETQYF.

This clonotype was observed many times. The chain employs TRBV9 and TRBJ2-1; no reliable D call. The CDR3 covers 14 residues. From germline, CDR1 is SGDLS and CDR2 YYNGEE. The ends were cut back, 3 bases at V and 5 bases at J, with 12 bases in the middle. The CDR3 bases are TGTGCCAGCAGCGCCCACCGGGTTCACAATGAGCAGTTCTTC. It specifies CASSAHRVHNEQFF.

This clonotype showed up many times. The chain employs TRBV6-6 and TRBJ1-5, with 9 bases aligning to TRBD1. Germline V gene data show CDR1 as MNHNY and CDR2 as SVGAGI (reference sequence). V dropped 6 bases and J dropped 7; count of bases not matched to a gene: 19. The CDR3 length is 18 residues. The CDR3 reads CASSFVRIRDRVRQPQHF. CDR3 coding DNA: TGTGCCAGCAGCTTCGTCCGAATCCGGGACAGGGTAAGACAGCCCCAGCATTTT.

This clonotype has only one observation. The chain couples TRBV5-1 to TRBJ2-7; 11 bases fit TRBD2. The CDR3 consists of 15 residues. Germline V lookup: CDR1 SGHRS, CDR2 YFSETQ. The V segment lost 5 bases and the J segment 2 bases; nucleotides outside the gene matches: 6. CDR3 nucleotides: TGCGCCAGCAGTGAGGTAGCGGGAGGGGCCTACGAGCAGTACTTC. It is translated as CASSEVAGGAYEQYF.

This clonotype was counted a few times. The rearrangement uses TRBV4-3 and TRBJ1-1; unclear D gene. There are 14 residues in the CDR3. Trimming removed 4 bases from V and 0 bases from J, with 9 bases in between. CDR1 and CDR2 from the germline V gene are LGHNA and YSLEER. The CDR3, as DNA: TGCGCCAGCAGCCCAACGGTGCTGAACACTGAAGCTTTCTTT. This encodes CASSPTVLNTEAFF.